This T cell receptor (beta chain) stems from a study of Ad26.COV2.S vaccination and SARS-CoV-2 variants. As for the study in general: The Ad26.COV2.S arm of the COV1001 trial was where the donor was placed.

Clones were read by immunoSEQ multiplex PCR, and TCRdb kept only the in-frame ones, dropping some. This sample has about 280,000 clones; around 87% occur once, and the top ten carry approximately 3.3%. The CDR3 loop spans 13 amino acids. Germline assignment: CDR1 GTSNPN and CDR2 SVGIG (reference sequence). The V gene lost 0 bases and the J gene lost 4 bases, with 9 bases spanning the gap. Treatment: around 19 received Ad26.COV2.S at low or high dose, single or two shots; about five received placebo; per-sample allocation not given. All samples were drawn on day 63, counting from the first vaccine or placebo injection.

The TCR was taken from a person aged 18 to 65 who received the Ad26.COV2.S COVID-19 vaccine or a placebo. This chain joins TRBV30 and TRBJ1-1; D gene unclear. Source: peripheral blood, taken in a trial of Ad26.COV2.S vaccine versus placebo. CDR3 DNA: TGTGCCTGGAGTGTAGGGTCCTCCACTGAAGCTTTCTTT. This gives the protein CAWSVGSSTEAFF.